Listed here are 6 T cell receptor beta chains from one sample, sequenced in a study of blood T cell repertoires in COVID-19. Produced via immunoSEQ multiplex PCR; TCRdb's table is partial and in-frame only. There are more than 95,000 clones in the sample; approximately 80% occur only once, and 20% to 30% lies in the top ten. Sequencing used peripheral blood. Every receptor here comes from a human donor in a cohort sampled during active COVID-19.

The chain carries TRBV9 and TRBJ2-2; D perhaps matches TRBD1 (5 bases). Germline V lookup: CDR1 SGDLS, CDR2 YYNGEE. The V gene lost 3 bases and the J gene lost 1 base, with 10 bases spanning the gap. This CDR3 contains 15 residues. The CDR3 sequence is CASSARTLNTGELFF. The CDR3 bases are TGTGCCAGCAGCGCTCGGACACTGAACACCGGGGAGCTGTTTTTT.

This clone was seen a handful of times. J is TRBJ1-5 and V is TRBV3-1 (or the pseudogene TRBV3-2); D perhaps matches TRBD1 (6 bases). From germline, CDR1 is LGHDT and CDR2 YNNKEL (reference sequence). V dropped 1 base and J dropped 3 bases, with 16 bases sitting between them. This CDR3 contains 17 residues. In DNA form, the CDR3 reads TGTGCCAGCAGCCAAGTATCACAGGGCACAACCAATCAGCCCCAGCATTTT. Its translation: CASSQVSQGTTNQPQHF.

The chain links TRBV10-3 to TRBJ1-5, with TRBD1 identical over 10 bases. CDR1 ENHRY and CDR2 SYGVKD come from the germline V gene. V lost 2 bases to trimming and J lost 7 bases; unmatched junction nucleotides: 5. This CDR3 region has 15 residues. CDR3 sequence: CAISEGQGGGQPQHF. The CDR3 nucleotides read TGTGCCATCAGTGAGGGACAGGGGGGAGGACAGCCCCAGCATTTT.

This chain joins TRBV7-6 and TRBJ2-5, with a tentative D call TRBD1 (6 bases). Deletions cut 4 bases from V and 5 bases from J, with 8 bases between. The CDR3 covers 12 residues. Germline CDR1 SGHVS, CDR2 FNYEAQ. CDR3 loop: CASSSQGETQYF. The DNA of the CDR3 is TGTGCCAGCAGCTCTCAGGGGGAGACCCAGTACTTC.

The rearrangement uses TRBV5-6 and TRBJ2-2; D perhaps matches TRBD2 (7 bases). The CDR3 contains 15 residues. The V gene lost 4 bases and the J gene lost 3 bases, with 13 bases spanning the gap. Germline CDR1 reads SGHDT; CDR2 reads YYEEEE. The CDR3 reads CASSLQGLYTGELFF. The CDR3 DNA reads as TGTGCCAGCAGCCTACAGGGACTATACACCGGGGAGCTGTTTTTT.

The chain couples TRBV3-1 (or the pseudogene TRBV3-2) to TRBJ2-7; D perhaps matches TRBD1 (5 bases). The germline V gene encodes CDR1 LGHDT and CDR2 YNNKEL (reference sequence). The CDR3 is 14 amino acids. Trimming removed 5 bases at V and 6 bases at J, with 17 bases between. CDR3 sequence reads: CASSWTHRAAEQYF. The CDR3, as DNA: TGTGCCAGCAGCTGGACACACCGGGCCGCCGAGCAGTACTTC.